This TCR beta chain stems from a study of shared clonotypes between healthy human individuals. The V end lost 3 bases, the J end lost 3 bases, and 10 bases lay between the germline ends. CDR3 length: 13 amino acids. Germline lookup yields CDR1 SGHDT and CDR2 YYEEEE. As for this clone: Other nucleotide sequences from this sample produce the same CDR3.

Naive CD8 populations comprised CD45RO-negative cells positively selected for CCR7, excluding terminally differentiated effector memory CD45RA+ cells. Sequencing used immunoSEQ multiplex PCR; TCRdb keeps in-frame clones, though not all of them. The sample contains 450,000 to 700,000 clones, less than 97% of which appear only once. This TCR came from a woman aged 30 to 39 in good health. This sequence joins TRBV5-6 and TRBJ2-7, with D maybe TRBD2 (5 bases). The sequencing sample was made of naive CD8+ T cells sorted from blood. This CDR3 reads CASSWGGGYEQYF. The CDR3 DNA reads TGTGCCAGCAGCTGGGGTGGAGGCTACGAGCAGTACTTC.